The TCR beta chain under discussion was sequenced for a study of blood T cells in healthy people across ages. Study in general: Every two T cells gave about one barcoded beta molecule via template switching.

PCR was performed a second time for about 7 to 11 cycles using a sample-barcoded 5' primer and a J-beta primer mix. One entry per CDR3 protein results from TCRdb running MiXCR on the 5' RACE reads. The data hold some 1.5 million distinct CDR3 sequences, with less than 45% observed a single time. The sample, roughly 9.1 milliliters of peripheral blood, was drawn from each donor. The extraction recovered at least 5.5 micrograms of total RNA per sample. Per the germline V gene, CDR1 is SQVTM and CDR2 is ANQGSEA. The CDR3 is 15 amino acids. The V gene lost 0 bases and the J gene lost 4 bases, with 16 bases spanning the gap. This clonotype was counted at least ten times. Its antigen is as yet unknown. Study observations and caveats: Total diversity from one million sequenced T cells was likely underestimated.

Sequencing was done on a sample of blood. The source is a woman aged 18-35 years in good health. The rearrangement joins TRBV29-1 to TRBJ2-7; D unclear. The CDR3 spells CSVEDRAKGEYEQYF. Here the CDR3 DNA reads TGCAGCGTTGAAGATCGGGCTAAAGGCGAATACGAGCAGTACTTC.